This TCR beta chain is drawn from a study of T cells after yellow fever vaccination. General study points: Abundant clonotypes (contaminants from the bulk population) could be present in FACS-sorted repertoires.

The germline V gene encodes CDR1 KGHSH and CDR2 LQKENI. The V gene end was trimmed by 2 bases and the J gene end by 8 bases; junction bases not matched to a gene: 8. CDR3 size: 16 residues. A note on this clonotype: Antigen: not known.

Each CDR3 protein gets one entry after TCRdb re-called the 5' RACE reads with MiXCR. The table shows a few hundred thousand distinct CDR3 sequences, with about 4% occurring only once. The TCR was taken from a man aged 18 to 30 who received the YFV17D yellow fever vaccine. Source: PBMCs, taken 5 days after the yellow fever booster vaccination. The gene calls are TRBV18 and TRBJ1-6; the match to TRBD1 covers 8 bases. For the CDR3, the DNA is TGTGCCAGCTCACCATCGACAGGGGTGAATGATTCACCCCTCCACTTT. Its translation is CASSPSTGVNDSPLHF.